Sequencing of this TCR beta chain was carried out in a study of T cells expressing NK-cell markers. Study-wide background: The TCR beta repertoires originated in sorted CD3+CD56+NKG2C+, CD3+CD56+NKG2C- and CD3+CD56-NKG2C+ T cells.

CDR1 is SGHDN, CDR2 FVKESK, per germline. The CDR3 is 14 residues long. TCRdb re-called the 5' RACE reads and gives one entry per CDR3 protein, without DNA. This sample's clone table lists 350,000 to 400,000 distinct CDR3 sequences. The specimen sequenced was blood T cells: a sorted CD56 or NKG2C T cell subset, CD4+ or CD8+ T cells, or bulk PBMC T cells (not recorded which). V and J are TRBV14 and TRBJ2-3; TCRdb indicates TRBD2, and absent DNA this call remains unverified. This clonotype was obtained from a woman aged 45-65 years in good health. CDR3: CASTTGSRTDTQYF.